The following is a T cell receptor (beta chain) sequence with its context. Its antigen is as yet unknown. The data were taken from a study of T-cell reconstitution after alpha-beta-depleted transplantation in children. General study points: When one year had passed after transplant, most T-cell counts and diversity came from newly produced T cells. As was reported, about two months after transplant, alpha-beta T cells came from several hundred expanded graft clones. Elevated TCRbeta diversity at day 60 was traced, in some patients, to surviving recipient T cells and thymic progenitors.

Unique molecular identifiers were incorporated during preparation of the TCRbeta library. TCRdb re-called the PCR reads through MiXCR, storing one row per CDR3 protein. The table lists approximately 650,000 distinct CDR3 sequences, roughly 13% of them singletons. Trimming took off 3 bases at V and 8 bases at J, with 20 bases between the two ends. Germline CDR1 is SGHTA and CDR2 is FQGNSA. The CDR3 is 16 residues long. Specimen: PBMCs, collected before TCRalphabeta/CD19-depleted stem cell transplant. The receptor was isolated from a girl aged 2 to 10 with congenital amegakaryocytic thrombocytopenia, due to receive a stem cell transplant. V gene TRBV7-2 combines with J gene TRBJ2-1; no clear D gene. The CDR3 DNA is TGTGCCAGCAGCTTGATACCTGATTCTGGGAATTATGAGCAGTTCTTC. Its protein product is CASSLIPDSGNYEQFF.